The 19 T cell receptor beta chains below all came from one sample that was sequenced in a study of human T cells and chemical hapten exposure (dated by TCRdb to the early 2020s). The time point label corresponds to: patch test 3, about 24 weeks after DPC sensitization. What this sample's treatment or condition label stands for: therapeutic diphenylcyclopropenone sensitization with weekly scalp DPC. Library prep was done by RACE. Reads for this sample came from a NextSeq 500. The public reads were run again by TCRdb, first through fastp at Q25 and then through MiXCR, and only productive beta chains were kept. Identical CDR3 protein sequences are pooled into one entry, listed with their most common genes and DNA. This sample has about 90,000 distinct CDR3 sequences in its table, and roughly 10% of those were observed once. The top ten clones comprise 0.85% to 1.2% of the sample. Here the sequenced sample was whole blood, taken in connection with sensitization to the hapten diphenylcyclopropenone (DPC). Receptor source: a woman aged 25 to 39 with alopecia areata. Some clones in this sample may be carry-over from other donors' samples.

This clonotype appeared many times. This CDR3 reads CASSPTGTGVGQPQHF. Here the CDR3 DNA reads TGTGCCAGCTCACCAACCGGGACAGGGGTCGGTCAGCCCCAGCATTTT. The genes are TRBV18 and TRBJ1-5; 10 bases agree with TRBD1. In germline, CDR1 is KGHSH, CDR2 LQKENI. The CDR3 has 16 residues. Germline trimming cut 2 bases from V and 6 bases from J; bases unmatched to any gene: 7.

The sample holds many counts of this clonotype. The rearrangement joins TRBV28 to TRBJ1-4; the D gene is possibly TRBD1 (5 bases). The V end was cut by 1 base, the J end by 13 bases, with 13 bases between. Per germline, CDR1 MDHEN and CDR2 SYDVKM. This CDR3 contains 13 residues. The CDR3 reads CASSLFSPGRLFF. Written as DNA, the CDR3 is TGTGCCAGCAGTTTATTTAGCCCGGGGCGACTGTTTTTT.

Only a few counts were recorded for this clonotype. The rearrangement joins TRBV5-1 to TRBJ1-5; D is perhaps TRBD1 (6 bases). V was trimmed by 4 bases and J by 7 bases, leaving 15 bases between them. The CDR3 is 14 residues long. CDR1 and CDR2 from the germline V gene are SGHRS and YFSETQ. The CDR3 region has the DNA TGCGCCAGCAGCGCGGGGGCAGGGGAACAGCCCCAGCATTTT. This encodes CASSAGAGEQPQHF. The complete variable domain, with remaining parts taken from reference TRBV5-1 and TRBJ1-5, reads KAGVTQTPRYLIKTRGQQVTLSCSPISGHRSVSWYQQTPGQGLQFLFEYFSETQRNKGNFPGRFSGRQFSNSRSEMNVSTLELGDSALYLCASSAGAGEQPQHFGDGTRLSIL.

This clonotype was found many times. The chain joins TRBV6-6 to TRBJ2-7; no firm D call. V was shortened by 0 bases and J by 2 bases, with 17 bases between the two germline ends. CDR1 and CDR2 from the germline V gene are MNHNY and SVGAGI (reference sequence). The length of the CDR3 is 17 residues. This CDR3 reads CASSYSLTQDGTYEQYF. The CDR3, as DNA: TGTGCCAGCAGTTACTCGCTTACACAAGATGGGACCTACGAGCAGTACTTC.

At least ten counts were recorded for this clonotype. The chain has TRBV18 and TRBJ2-2; the D gene is possibly TRBD1 (5 bases). CDR1 is KGHSH and CDR2 is LQKENI in the germline V gene. V was pared by 1 base and J by 2 bases, with 8 bases between. The CDR3 runs 15 residues. This CDR3 is CASSPQGSNTGELFF. CDR3 bases: TGTGCCAGCTCACCACAGGGGTCAAACACCGGGGAGCTGTTTTTT. Full variable domain (outside the CDR3, taken from reference TRBV18 and TRBJ2-2): NAGVMQNPRHLVRRRGQEARLRCSPMKGHSHVYWYRQLPEEGLKFMVYLQKENIIDESGMPKERFSAEFPKEGPSILRIQQVVRGDSAAYFCASSPQGSNTGELFFGEGSRLTVL.

This clonotype was counted once. V usage is TRBV3-1 and J usage is TRBJ1-4, with D hard to call. Trimming shortened V by 4 bases and J by 5 bases, and 14 bases separated the two germline ends. The length of the CDR3 is 15 residues. Germline CDR1 LGHDT, CDR2 YNNKEL (reference sequence). The CDR3 coding sequence is TGTGCCAGCAGCCCAACCACGGGGTGGAATGAAAAACTGTTTTTT. This encodes CASSPTTGWNEKLFF.

This chain uses TRBV2 with TRBJ1-5, with D possibly TRBD1 on 6 matching bases. V dropped 6 bases and J dropped 7 bases, with 16 bases sitting between them. The CDR3 consists of 14 residues. Germline CDR1 is SNHLY and CDR2 is FYNNEI. CDR3 amino acids: CASSTGLREQPQHF. CDR3 in DNA: TGTGCCAGCAGCACAGGGTTGAGGGAACAGCCCCAGCATTTT.

This clonotype was detected ten times or more. V gene TRBV29-1 combines with J gene TRBJ1-3; D call uncertain. V was clipped by 4 bases and J by 2 bases, with 9 bases between them. The V gene's germline CDR1 is SQVTM and CDR2 ANQGSEA. The CDR3 length is 13 residues. The CDR3 here is CSVAPLTGNTIYF. The CDR3, as DNA: TGCAGCGTTGCGCCCCTAACTGGAAACACCATATATTTT.

The chain links TRBV7-6 to TRBJ2-5, with no clear D. Trimming took off 4 bases at V and 5 bases at J, with 5 bases between the two ends. Germline CDR1 and CDR2: SGHVS and FNYEAQ. The CDR3 loop spans 11 amino acids. DNA for the CDR3: TGTGCCAGCAGCTCCCCCGAGACCCAGTACTTC. Protein sequence: CASSSPETQYF.

Concerning this clonotype itself: With a much larger clone just one base away, this may be a read error. The V call is TRBV18, the J call TRBJ2-3; no reliable D call. The CDR3 extends over 13 amino acids. The germline gives CDR1 KGHSH, CDR2 LQKENI. CDR3: CVSSPDRTDTQYF. CDR3 sequence (DNA): TGTGTCAGCTCGCCGGACCGCACAGATACGCAGTATTTT. The entire variable domain, with the rest obtained from reference TRBV18 and TRBJ2-3, is as follows: NAGVMQNPRHLVRRRGQEARLRCSPMKGHSHVYWYRQLPEEGLKFMVYLQKENIIDESGMPKERFSAEFPKEGPSILRIQQVVRGDSAAYFCVSSPDRTDTQYFGPGTRLTVL.

There are many counts of this clonotype. V usage is TRBV20-1 and J usage is TRBJ2-5; 7 nucleotides match TRBD1. V trimming: 5 bases; J trimming: 2 bases; junction bases outside the gene matches: 8. Germline loops: CDR1 DFQATT, CDR2 SNEGSKA (reference sequence). The CDR3 is 14 amino acids. This CDR3 is CSAPNQGVQETQYF. CDR3 DNA: TGCAGTGCTCCCAACCAGGGGGTACAAGAGACCCAGTACTTC.

Only a few counts were recorded for this clonotype. The chain joins TRBV5-1 to TRBJ2-7, with D perhaps given as TRBD1 or TRBD2 (5 bases each). The CDR3 runs to 13 residues. The V end was cut by 1 base, the J end by 7 bases, with 12 bases between. The germline gives CDR1 SGHRS, CDR2 YFSETQ. The CDR3 here is CASSLTGAGEQYF. The CDR3 coding sequence is TGCGCCAGCAGCTTGACCGGGGCGGGTGAGCAGTACTTC.

This clonotype showed up many times. This chain connects TRBV9 to TRBJ2-7; no clear D gene. Per germline, CDR1 SGDLS and CDR2 YYNGEE. With 2 bases removed from V and 3 bases from J, the gap between germline ends came to 9 bases. This CDR3 has 13 residues. The CDR3 region is CASSVGSDYEQYF. CDR3 coding DNA: TGTGCCAGCAGCGTGGGATCCGACTACGAGCAGTACTTC. Drawing the rest from reference TRBV9 and TRBJ2-7, the complete variable domain is DSGVTQTPKHLITATGQRVTLRCSPRSGDLSVYWYQQSLDQGLQFLIQYYNGEERAKGNILERFSAQQFPDLHSELNLSSLELGDSALYFCASSVGSDYEQYFGPGTRLTVT.

This clonotype appeared many times. The chain couples TRBV7-6 to TRBJ1-1; D call uncertain. Germline V gene sequence: CDR1 SGHVS, CDR2 FNYEAQ. This CDR3 contains 14 residues. Trimming cost V 1 base and J 6 bases, with 12 bases left between them. For the CDR3, the DNA is TGTGCCAGCAGCTTAGAGGAGGGATCCCCTGAAGCTTTCTTT. Translating gives CASSLEEGSPEAFF.

The chain carries TRBV28 and TRBJ1-2; D is ambiguous. The V and J ends lost 3 bases and 0 bases respectively, with 8 bases between them. CDR1 MDHEN and CDR2 SYDVKM come from the germline V gene. The CDR3 spans 14 residues. The CDR3 nucleotides read TGTGCCAGCAGTTTGAGTATATCTAACTATGGCTACACCTTC. Translated: CASSLSISNYGYTF.

This chain uses TRBV20-1 with TRBJ1-2; D is ambiguous. Germline CDR1 is DFQATT and CDR2 is SNEGSKA (reference sequence). V lost 3 bases to trimming and J lost 4 bases, with 12 bases between them. The CDR3 sequence is 13 residues long. The CDR3 here is CSASLPGIYGYTF. The CDR3 nucleotides are TGCAGTGCTAGTTTACCCGGAATCTATGGCTACACCTTC.

In its sample, this clonotype was seen many times. Given the absence of the conserved phenylalanine or tryptophan at the CDR3 end, a read error is likely. The DNA is left out, because the CDR3 cannot be placed on it with certainty; the CDR3 is given as TCRdb lists it. The rearrangement uses TRBV19 and TRBJ2-7; TRBD1 reflects the table's D call only, with no check against the DNA. Germline assignment: CDR1 LNHDA and CDR2 SQIVND (reference sequence). A total of 11 residues make up the CDR3, ends included. The CDR3 sequence: CASSMGTGTAI.

This rearrangement joins TRBV12-2 to TRBJ2-1; the D call TRBD2 from the table was never checked on the DNA. TRBV12-2 is recorded as a pseudogene. The CDR3 is 13 residues long. The CDR3 coding sequence is TGTGCAAGTCTCCGGGGGACTAGCGATGAGCAGTTCTTC. It specifies CASLRGTSDEQFF.

This chain joins TRBV2 and TRBJ2-3; no firm D call. Germline V gene lookup returns CDR1 SNHLY and CDR2 FYNNEI. V lost 6 bases to trimming and J lost 2 bases, with 0 bases between them. The CDR3 has 10 amino acids. DNA for the CDR3: TGTGCCAGCAGCACAGATACGCAGTATTTT. As protein: CASSTDTQYF.